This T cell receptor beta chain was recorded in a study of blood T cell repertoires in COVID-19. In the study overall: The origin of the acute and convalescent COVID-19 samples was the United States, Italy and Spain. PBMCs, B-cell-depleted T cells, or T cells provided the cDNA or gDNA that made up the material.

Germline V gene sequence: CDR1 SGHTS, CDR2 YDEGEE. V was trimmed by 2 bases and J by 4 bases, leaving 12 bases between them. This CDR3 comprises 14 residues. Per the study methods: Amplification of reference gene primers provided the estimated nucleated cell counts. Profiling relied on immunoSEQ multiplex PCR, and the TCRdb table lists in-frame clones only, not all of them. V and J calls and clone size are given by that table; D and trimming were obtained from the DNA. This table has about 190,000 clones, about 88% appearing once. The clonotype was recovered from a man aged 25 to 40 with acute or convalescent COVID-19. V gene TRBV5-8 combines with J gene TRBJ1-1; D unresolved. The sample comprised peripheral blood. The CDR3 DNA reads TGTGCCAGCAGCTTCACGGGATCCCTCACTGAAGCTTTCTTT. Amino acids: CASSFTGSLTEAFF.